This T cell receptor (beta chain) is drawn from a study of graft-versus-host responses after intestinal transplantation (dated by TCRdb to the early 2020s). Turning to the overall study: The transplants that recipients received were multivisceral, liver-intestinal, or isolated intestinal. Every recipient was given anti-thymocyte globulin induction, followed by roughly 3 years of maintenance tacrolimus and steroids. After intestinal transplantation, graft-versus-host and host-versus-graft alloreactive T cell clones in the graft, circulation and bone marrow were tracked using bulk TCR-beta CDR3 sequencing. Alloreactive clones were identified by sequencing pre-transplant mixed lymphocyte reaction products and comparing these products with unstimulated pre-transplant donor and recipient T cells. Of the 20 to 25 intestinal transplant recipients enrolled in the cohort, one of whom was a retransplant, a few patients without pretransplant specimens were excluded. Donor T cell macrochimerism was defined as a peak of at least 4% donor T cells among recipient peripheral blood mononuclear cells. Samples from three later patients were sequenced in-house on an Illumina MiSeq with MiXCR processing rather than by the commercial service.

Paper-wide results and their limitations: Patients with donor T cell macrochimerism had high GvH to HvG T cell clonal ratios in their allografts. Early after transplant, peak levels of circulating GvH clones were found to be associated with declines in HvG clones. The conclusions were limited by the relatively low number and heterogeneity of the intestinal transplant patients. GvH clones were detected in recipient bone marrow, and some appeared earlier in ileal mucosa or blood, consistent with an intestinal mucosal origin.

The method behind the library was the immunoSEQ multiplex PCR assay. For most patients, high-throughput TCR-beta CDR3 sequencing of genomic DNA was performed by Adaptive Biotechnologies. Per the source publication's procedure: TCR sequencing data were retrieved from Adaptive's ImmunoSEQ software for around 19 patients, whereas a few other patients were processed with MiXCR and VDJtools. CDR3 nucleotide sequences shared between donor and recipient were removed because their origin could not be assigned. At least 2-fold expansion over unstimulated cells and a minimum CFSE-low frequency of 0.002% (template counts) or 0.001% (read counts) were required for clones to be classified as alloreactive. Clones were considered mappable if detected in sequenced pre-transplant spleen, lymph node, or MLR CFSE-low populations of the donor or recipient. Cumulative frequency of alloreactive clones was calculated as a percentage of all sequences weighted by copy number. TCRdb mirrors the immuneACCESS table, restricted to in-frame sequences. Some clones are absent from its copies; in checked studies, under half trace to an unresolved V gene, and the reason for the others is unknown. V and J calls and clone size are those listed in that table; D and trimming were worked out from the DNA. The sample data list 14,000 to 15,000 clones, and about 93% of these were observed just once. The top ten clonotypes cover around 0.7% of the sample.

Blood samples were collected up to 4 times in the first month after transplant and then at least monthly when available. After removal of 2 bases from V and 7 bases from J, the junction retains 2 bases not matched to a gene. The CDR3 sequence holds 14 residues, the cysteine and phenylalanine included. The CDR3 DNA has 42 bases and is translated from base 1. The germline V gene gives CDR1 as SGHRS and CDR2 as YFSETQ. Note on this clone: Its antigen remains unidentified. No much larger clonotype is one base removed from it; base qualities were not supplied.

The TCR comes from a human patient who received an intestinal transplant, so some T cells may come from the graft donor. Material: PBMCs, obtained 9 days after transplant. Recombination linked TRBV5-1 to TRBJ2-1; TRBD2 aligns with 11 central bases. The CDR3 region reads CASSFIAGGNEQFF. The nucleotide sequence is TGCGCCAGCAGCTTTATAGCGGGAGGGAATGAGCAGTTCTTC.